The entry below gives a single T cell receptor beta chain sequence along with its context. Its antigen is still unknown. There are no base qualities to consult, and no much larger clone falls within one base. The label giving this sample's time point can be read as: baseline before first vaccination. Vaccinee samples came from UK trials COV001 and COV002, including a single-blind randomized controlled phase 2/3 trial of AZD1222 (ChAdOx1 nCoV-19) in healthy adults. Trial participant PBMC samples were collected at day 0 and day 28 after the second dose for TCRbeta chain sequencing. This entry is derived from a study of T cell responses to AZD1222 COVID-19 vaccine (dated by TCRdb to the early 2020s). A note on the overall study: AZD1222 recipients whose second dose came at about 4 weeks and those whose second dose came at about 12 weeks were combined into one group, since spike-specific TCR depth and breadth did not differ between the two schedules. Trial participants were enrolled by age into subgroups of 18-55, 56-69 and 70-plus years, and around 140, 26 and 57 TCR-sequenced participants, respectively, were included in these subgroups. A total of just over 230 trial participants underwent TCR sequencing, of whom roughly 210 received two doses of AZD1222 and 26 received two doses of the MenACWY control vaccine. The paper as a whole reports these results and caveats: A significant rise in spike-specific TCR breadth and depth was observed after two AZD1222 doses relative to day 0 and relative to MenACWY recipients. Conclusions about previously exposed vaccinees are limited because only a handful of AZD1222 recipients were SARS-CoV-2 seropositive at baseline. Because no day 14 peak-response samples were available, the repertoires could be characterized only after the peak T cell response. Vaccine-associated CD4 TCRs spanned the whole spike protein, with dominant responses in regions 160-218 and 743-854. Participants were mostly white British and included more females than males, and it was suggested by the authors that clonal diversity may have been underestimated. Reportedly, almost half of the unique spike-specific TCRs recognized epitopes lying outside the regions that are mutated in the B.1.351 and B.1.1.7 variants. The 56-69-year group was small, and its depth increase did not reach significance, likely because of low power.

The CDR3 regions of human TCRbeta chains were subjected to immunosequencing. The original methods were these. TCRs in the repertoires were compared against a reference library of SARS-CoV-2-specific TCRs that had been generated with the MIRA antigen-specificity platform. Breadth was defined as the fraction of unique TCRs that were SARS-CoV-2-associated, and depth was defined as the fraction of total T cells that were SARS-CoV-2-associated. Using the MIRA data, each spike-specific TCR was assigned both to the spike region to which the TCR was reactive and to a CD4 or CD8 class. Log10-transformed breadth and depth values were compared by one-way ANOVA with Sidak's multiple comparisons tests. Here the immuneACCESS table is served through TCRdb, limited to in-frame sequences with V and J called. Missing clones are a known gap in these copies; in checked studies unresolved V genes cover under half, and the rest lacks a known reason. V and J calls and clone size are those listed in that table; D and trimming were worked out from the DNA. The sample table lists over 110,000 clones, roughly 90% of them with a count of one. The leading ten clones occupy about 5.5% of the sample.

CDR1 and CDR2, looked up from the germline V gene, are SGHTA and FQGNSA. Trimming removed 0 bases from V and 4 bases from J, leaving 13 bases between the germline ends. From its cysteine to its phenylalanine, the CDR3 spans 16 amino acids. This entry keeps only the CDR3 DNA: 48 bases, framed from base 1. The chain was built from TRBV7-2 and TRBJ2-1; possibly the D gene is TRBD2, per 6 matching bases. The receptor was isolated from an adult in good health. The sequencing here drew on peripheral blood, taken on day 0 of AZD1222 vaccination. The DNA sequence reads TGTGCCAGCAGCTTAGCTGTCGCAGGGAGGTACAATGAGCAGTTCTTC. This gives the protein CASSLAVAGRYNEQFF.